The TCR beta chain under discussion was sequenced for a study of T cell responses to AZD1222 COVID-19 vaccine. A word on this clone: Its antigen is unknown.

The CDR3 consists of 16 residues. The V and J ends lost 6 bases and 7 bases respectively, with 19 bases between them. Germline lookup yields CDR1 LNHDA and CDR2 SQIVND (reference sequence). This table comes from immunoSEQ multiplex PCR, and its TCRdb copy is limited to in-frame clones, with some not included. The sample includes around 100,000 clones, roughly nine tenths of them seen just once. Findings of the study overall: The repertoires were collected only after the peak T cell response. Donors skewed white British and female; clonal diversity was possibly underestimated. Just six or seven AZD1222 recipients tested seropositive at baseline.

This sequence originates from an adult in good health. V usage is TRBV19 and J usage is TRBJ1-6, with D unresolved. The sample in question was peripheral blood, obtained on day 0 of AZD1222 vaccination. CDR3 amino acids: CASRQTDFGLNSPLHF. The CDR3 DNA is TGTGCCAGTAGGCAAACCGACTTTGGTTTGAATTCACCCCTCCACTTT.